Shown below are 15 T cell receptor beta chains from a single sample sequenced in a study of cytomegalovirus exposure and HLA in healthy donors (dated by TCRdb to 2017 to 2019). The library was built by means of the immunoSEQ multiplex PCR assay. A mixture of 60 forward primers for TCR Vbeta segments and 13 reverse primers for TCR Jbeta segments was used in the multiplex PCR. Here the immuneACCESS table is served through TCRdb, limited to in-frame sequences with V and J called. Missing clones are a known gap in these copies; in checked studies unresolved V genes cover under half, and the rest lacks a known reason. This sample lists 120,000 or so clones; 70% to 85% were detected once. The top ten clonotypes cover 3.3% of the sample. Sequencing used PBMCs. The receptors come from a woman in her forties or fifties in good health and CMV-seronegative.

V usage is TRBV20-1 and J usage is TRBJ1-2; TRBD1 matches 7 bases. V lost 7 bases to trimming and J lost 3 bases; unmatched junction nucleotides: 2. This CDR3 spans 11 amino acids. Germline V gene lookup returns CDR1 DFQATT and CDR2 SNEGSKA (reference sequence). The CDR3 loop reads CSVQGDYGYTF. Written as DNA, the CDR3 is TGCAGTGTCCAGGGGGACTATGGCTACACCTTC.

The chain carries TRBV28 and TRBJ2-7; 9 bases match TRBD2. This CDR3 comprises 15 residues. CDR1 and CDR2 from the germline V gene are MDHEN and SYDVKM. V was pared by 4 bases and J by 3 bases, with 7 bases of the junction left unmatched. The DNA for the CDR3 is TGTGCCAGCAGTTCTGCGGGAGGGGGGGTCTACGAGCAGTACTTC. Protein product: CASSSAGGGVYEQYF.

In its sample, this clone was seen a few times. The V and J genes are TRBV6-5 and TRBJ1-5; TRBD1 matches at 11 bases. CDR3 length: 13 residues. The junction had 3 bases not matched to a gene; V was cut back by 9 bases and J by 5 bases. Germline CDR1 and CDR2: MNHEY and SVGAGI. The CDR3 here is CASWTGGDQPQHF. CDR3 in DNA: TGTGCCAGTTGGACAGGGGGCGATCAGCCCCAGCATTTT.

This chain uses TRBV29-1 with TRBJ1-1; a possible D gene is TRBD1 (5 bases). The CDR3 spans 13 residues. V was cut by 1 base and J by 3 bases, with 9 bases left in between. CDR1 SQVTM and CDR2 ANQGSEA come from the germline V gene. The CDR3 DNA is TGCAGCGTTGAAGTCCCACAGGACACTGAAGCTTTCTTT. It translates to CSVEVPQDTEAFF.

The V call is TRBV6-4, the J call TRBJ2-1; 10 bases map to TRBD2. The CDR3 sequence is 15 residues long. Trimming removed 4 bases from V and 8 bases from J; junction bases left unmatched: 8. Germline loops: CDR1 MRHNA, CDR2 SNTAGT. DNA of the CDR3: TGTGCCAGCAGTGCCTCTAGCGGGAGTCTGGATGAGCAGTTCTTC. It is translated as CASSASSGSLDEQFF.

The rearrangement uses TRBV7-2 and TRBJ2-7; 11 nucleotides line up with TRBD1. Germline V gene sequence: CDR1 SGHTA, CDR2 FQGNSA. CDR3 size: 13 residues. J lost 6 bases, V lost 4 bases, and 2 bases had no gene match. The CDR3: CASSSDRGLEQYF. CDR3 coding DNA: TGTGCCAGCAGCTCGGACAGGGGGCTCGAGCAGTACTTC.

Notes on this clone: Distinct nucleotide sequences in the sample also encode this CDR3. This chain links TRBV12-5 with TRBJ2-2; TRBD1 aligns across 8 bases. Germline CDR1 is LGHNT and CDR2 is FRNRAP. Trimming removed 3 bases from V and 3 bases from J; junction bases left unmatched: 3. The length of the CDR3 is 15 residues. This CDR3 reads CASGFHRGDTGELFF. DNA for the CDR3: TGTGCTAGTGGTTTCCACAGGGGGGACACCGGGGAGCTGTTTTTT.

The rearrangement links TRBV7-9 to TRBJ1-5, with 8 bases matching TRBD1. The ends lost 5 bases at V and 2 bases at J; junction bases unmatched: 2. Germline V CDR1 and CDR2: SEHNR, FQNEAQ (reference sequence). The CDR3 totals 14 residues. The DNA of the CDR3 is TGTGCCAGCAGCCTGGACAGGGGCAATCAGCCCCAGCATTTT. Residues: CASSLDRGNQPQHF.

The chain joins TRBV19 to TRBJ1-5, with D perhaps TRBD1 (5 bases). CDR1 and CDR2 (germline): LNHDA, SQIVND (reference sequence). V lost 4 bases, J lost 5 bases, and 18 bases lay in between. The CDR3 spans 16 residues. In nucleotides, the CDR3 is TGTGCCAGTAGTACGACGGGAGCAGGGTCGCATCAGCCCCAGCATTTT. Translating it yields CASSTTGAGSHQPQHF.

The chain joins TRBV7-3 to TRBJ2-1, with TRBD2 identical over 11 bases. V trimming: 0 bases; J trimming: 4 bases; junction bases outside the gene matches: 2. This CDR3 comprises 16 residues. Per germline, CDR1 SGHTA and CDR2 FQGTGA. For the CDR3, the DNA is TGTGCCAGCAGCTTAACGACTAGCGGGGCGTACAATGAGCAGTTCTTC. Translated, it gives CASSLTTSGAYNEQFF.

A note on this clone: Within the sample, other DNA sequences also encode this same CDR3. The V call is TRBV15, the J call TRBJ1-1, with D perhaps TRBD1 (5 bases). This CDR3 spans 15 amino acids. Trimming took off 0 bases at V and 0 bases at J, with 8 bases between the two ends. Germline values: CDR1 LNHNV, CDR2 YYDKDF (reference sequence). CDR3 DNA sequence: TGTGCCACCAGCAGAGAAACAGGCATGAACACTGAAGCTTTCTTT. Translating it yields CATSRETGMNTEAFF.

In regard to this clone: The identical CDR3 is also encoded by other nucleotide sequences in the sample. V usage is TRBV7-2 and J usage is TRBJ1-5; the D is unclear. This CDR3 comprises 12 residues. Trimming shortened V by 2 bases and J by 7 bases, and 6 bases separated the two germline ends. Germline V lookup: CDR1 SGHTA, CDR2 FQGNSA. The CDR3: CASSLSNQPQHF. In DNA form, the CDR3 reads TGTGCCAGCAGCTTATCTAACCAGCCCCAGCATTTT. Using reference TRBV7-2 and TRBJ1-5 for the parts outside the CDR3, the full variable domain is GAGVSQSPSNKVTEKGKDVELRCDPISGHTALYWYRQSLGQGLEFLIYFQGNSAPDKSGLPSDRFSAERTGGSVSTLTIQRTQQEDSAVYLCASSLSNQPQHFGDGTRLSIL.

The V call is TRBV11-2, the J call TRBJ2-1; 7 bases match TRBD2. CDR1 is SGHAT and CDR2 is FQNNGV in the germline V gene. The CDR3 is 14 residues long. With V trimmed by 1 base and J by 15 bases, 12 bases remained unmatched. Written as DNA, the CDR3 is TGTGCCAGCAGCTTAGTCCGTGCGGGAGTCATCCCGTTCTTC. Its translation: CASSLVRAGVIPFF.

This clone was counted only a few times. CDR3 nucleotide sequence: TGTGCCAGCAGTGAAGCCGGCTACGGAGGGGGCTCGGAAAGGGCTAACTATGGCTACACCTTC. Translated: CASSEAGYGGGSERANYGYTF. The gene calls are TRBV2 and TRBJ1-2, with 7 positions matching TRBD1. CDR3 length: 21 amino acids. CDR1 and CDR2 (germline): SNHLY, FYNNEI. Trimming at V came to 0 bases and at J to 0 bases, leaving 19 bases not matched to a gene.

This clone has only a few counts. The chain combines TRBV7-2 with TRBJ2-7; the match to TRBD2 covers 8 bases. V gave up 5 bases and J gave up 3 bases; unmatched junction bases: 15. Germline CDR1 and CDR2: SGHTA and FQGNSA. This CDR3 has 17 residues. CDR3 bases: TGTGCCAGCAGCCCGGGGGGGGCGGGAGGTTTCGGCTACGAGCAGTACTTC. Protein product: CASSPGGAGGFGYEQYF.